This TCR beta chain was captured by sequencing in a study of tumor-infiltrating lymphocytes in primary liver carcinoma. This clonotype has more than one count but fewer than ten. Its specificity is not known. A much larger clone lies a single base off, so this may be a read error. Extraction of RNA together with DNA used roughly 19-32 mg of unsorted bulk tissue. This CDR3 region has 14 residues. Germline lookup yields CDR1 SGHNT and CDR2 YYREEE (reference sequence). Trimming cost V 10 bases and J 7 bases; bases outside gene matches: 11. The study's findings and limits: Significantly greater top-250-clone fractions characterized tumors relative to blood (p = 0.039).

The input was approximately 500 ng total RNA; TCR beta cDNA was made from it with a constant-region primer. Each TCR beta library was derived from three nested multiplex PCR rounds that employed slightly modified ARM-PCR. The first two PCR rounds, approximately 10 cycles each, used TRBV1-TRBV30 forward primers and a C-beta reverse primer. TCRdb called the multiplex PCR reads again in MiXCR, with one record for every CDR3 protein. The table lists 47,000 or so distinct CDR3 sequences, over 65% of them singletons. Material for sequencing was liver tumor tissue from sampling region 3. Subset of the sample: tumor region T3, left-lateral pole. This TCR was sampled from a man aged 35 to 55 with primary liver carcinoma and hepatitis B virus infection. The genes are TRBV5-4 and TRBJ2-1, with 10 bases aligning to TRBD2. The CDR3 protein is CAGSSGRGGNEQFF. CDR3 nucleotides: TGTGCCGGATCTAGCGGGAGAGGGGGAAATGAGCAGTTCTTC. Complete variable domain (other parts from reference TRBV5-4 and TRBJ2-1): ETGVTQSPTHLIKTRGQQVTLRCSSQSGHNTVSWYQQALGQGPQFIFQYYREEENGRGNFPPRFSGLQFPNYSSELNVNALELDDSALYLCAGSSGRGGNEQFFGPGTRLTVL.